Below are 5 T cell receptor beta chains sequenced from a single sample in a study of blood T cell repertoires in COVID-19. Sequenced by immunoSEQ multiplex PCR; TCRdb stores in-frame clones only, minus some. Of roughly 330,000 clones detected, more than 70% appear once; the ten largest clones hold approximately 5%. The sequencing input was PBMCs or T cells enriched from blood (not recorded which). The receptors were gathered from a woman aged 25-40 years who had recovered from COVID-19.

This chain links TRBV7-8 with TRBJ2-3; D may be TRBD1 (6 bases). The germline V gene has CDR1 SGHVS and CDR2 FQNEAQ. The CDR3 totals 14 residues. V was shortened by 7 bases and J by 1 base, with 12 bases between the two germline ends. CDR3 in DNA: TGTGCCAGCACCCAGGGGTGGGGCACAGATACGCAGTATTTT. This gives the protein CASTQGWGTDTQYF.

This clone was detected only a few times. This chain connects TRBV9 to TRBJ2-2; maybe TRBD1 (5 bases). Germline V gives CDR1 SGDLS, CDR2 YYNGEE. The CDR3 has 13 residues. V was shortened by 4 bases and J by 4 bases, with 8 bases between the two germline ends. The CDR3 spells CASSFDSTGELFF. DNA for the CDR3: TGTGCCAGCAGCTTCGACAGCACCGGGGAGCTGTTTTTT.

The genes are TRBV2 and TRBJ2-1; TRBD2 agrees at 8 bases. Trimming cost V 6 bases and J 3 bases; bases outside gene matches: 10. This CDR3 has 16 amino acids. Germline CDR1 and CDR2: SNHLY and FYNNEI. CDR3 protein: CASRPPLAGGYNEQFF. The CDR3 nucleotides are TGTGCCAGCAGACCCCCCCTCGCGGGGGGCTACAATGAGCAGTTCTTC.

The V call is TRBV6-1, the J call TRBJ1-5, with D hard to call. CDR3 length: 19 amino acids. Deletions cut 3 bases from V and 0 bases from J, with 21 bases between. Per germline, CDR1 MNHNS and CDR2 SASEGT. CDR3 coding DNA: TGTGCCAGCAGTGATCCAGGAGAGCAGACTAATTATAGCAATCAGCCCCAGCATTTT. Translation gives CASSDPGEQTNYSNQPQHF.

The rearrangement links TRBV23-1 to TRBJ1-5; D ambiguous. TRBV23-1 counts as an open reading frame of uncertain function. The CDR3 runs 16 residues. With 4 bases removed from V and 4 bases from J, the gap between germline ends came to 17 bases. This CDR3 reads CASSPTAVEGNQPQHF. Written as DNA, the CDR3 is TGCGCCAGCAGTCCGACCGCGGTTGAGGGTAATCAGCCCCAGCATTTT.